A single sample gave rise to the 13 T cell receptor beta chains below, sequenced in a study of T cells in localized non-small cell lung cancer (dated by TCRdb to the early 2020s). To prepare the library, the immunoSEQ multiplex PCR assay was applied. Drawn from immuneACCESS, this table holds only the in-frame rearrangements with V and J called that TCRdb kept. Clones are partly lost; checked studies trace under half to an unresolved V gene and leave the rest unexplained. For this sample the table gives roughly 35,000 clones, of which roughly 87% were detected only once. The ten largest account for about 7.2% of the sample. This material consisted of peripheral blood, taken before any cancer treatment. The receptors here all came from a woman between 35 and 75 years old with stage I lung adenocarcinoma.

The chain is built from TRBV7-2 and TRBJ2-3, with a tentative D call TRBD2 (5 bases). Germline V gene sequence: CDR1 SGHTA, CDR2 FQGNSA. V lost 5 bases and J lost 1, with 10 bases in between. This CDR3 region has 14 residues. The CDR3 loop reads CASSEGGGTDTQYF. The CDR3 DNA reads TGTGCCAGCAGCGAGGGTGGCGGCACAGATACGCAGTATTTT.

The chain carries TRBV7-2 and TRBJ2-2; D is ambiguous. Trimming took off 6 bases at V and 5 bases at J, with 13 bases between the two ends. CDR3 size: 14 residues. Germline V gene sequence: CDR1 SGHTA, CDR2 FQGNSA. CDR3 protein: CASRSGRRTGELFF. CDR3 sequence (DNA): TGTGCCAGCAGATCCGGACGAAGGACCGGGGAGCTGTTTTTT.

The V gene is TRBV6-4, the J gene TRBJ2-6, with 7 bases aligning to TRBD1. The V gene's germline CDR1 is MRHNA and CDR2 SNTAGT. There are 18 residues in the CDR3. Losses at the gene ends were 6 bases for V and 0 bases for J; bases not matched to a gene: 11. CDR3 nucleotide sequence: TGTGCCAGCAGCAAACAGGGGTTTTCATCCTCTGGGGCCAACGTCCTGACTTTC. It yields the protein CASSKQGFSSSGANVLTF.

The gene calls are TRBV28 and TRBJ1-1; maybe TRBD1 (5 bases). The CDR3 is 14 amino acids. Trimming shortened V by 3 bases and J by 4 bases, and 12 bases separated the two germline ends. Germline assignment: CDR1 MDHEN and CDR2 SYDVKM. The DNA for the CDR3 is TGTGCCAGCAGTTTCCCCAGGGTAGCCACTGAAGCTTTCTTT. This gives the protein CASSFPRVATEAFF.

The chain couples TRBV2 to TRBJ1-1; the D gene is possibly TRBD1 (6 bases). The germline gives CDR1 SNHLY, CDR2 FYNNEI. This CDR3 is 14 amino acids long. With 7 bases removed from V and 2 bases from J, the gap between germline ends came to 14 bases. Here the CDR3 DNA reads TGTGCCAGCACGGAACAGGGCCGAAACACTGAAGCTTTCTTT. This encodes CASTEQGRNTEAFF.

The rearrangement joins TRBV5-1 to TRBJ2-3; 7 bases map to TRBD1. The germline gives CDR1 SGHRS, CDR2 YFSETQ. The V segment lost 4 bases and the J segment 4 bases; nucleotides outside the gene matches: 3. The CDR3 is 13 amino acids. The CDR3 here is CASSNQGADTQYF. CDR3 DNA sequence: TGCGCCAGCAGCAACCAGGGGGCAGATACGCAGTATTTT.

This chain connects TRBV7-2 to TRBJ1-2, with 8 bases lining up with TRBD1. This CDR3 has 13 amino acids. With V trimmed by 4 bases and J by 4 bases, 2 bases remained unmatched. Germline values: CDR1 SGHTA, CDR2 FQGNSA. The CDR3 loop is CASSSTGAYGYTF. In DNA form, the CDR3 reads TGTGCCAGCAGCTCGACAGGGGCCTATGGCTACACCTTC.

This sequence joins TRBV5-4 and TRBJ2-3; the match to TRBD2 covers 7 bases. After removal of 1 base from V and 5 bases from J, the junction contained 1 base not matched to a gene. The CDR3 runs to 13 residues. Germline V gene lookup returns CDR1 SGHNT and CDR2 YYREEE (reference sequence). The CDR3 DNA follows: TGTGCCAGCAGCTTGCCTAGCGGAGATACGCAGTATTTT. It is translated as CASSLPSGDTQYF. The whole variable domain, filled in from reference TRBV5-4 and TRBJ2-3, reads ETGVTQSPTHLIKTRGQQVTLRCSSQSGHNTVSWYQQALGQGPQFIFQYYREEENGRGNFPPRFSGLQFPNYSSELNVNALELDDSALYLCASSLPSGDTQYFGPGTRLTVL.

This chain joins TRBV16 and TRBJ1-1; D not certain. This CDR3 has 14 amino acids. The V gene lost 0 bases and the J gene lost 13 bases, with 18 bases spanning the gap. Germline CDR1 reads KGHSY; CDR2 reads FQNENV. The CDR3 protein is CASSQSLVGGWVFF. For the CDR3, the DNA is TGTGCCAGCAGCCAATCGTTGGTGGGCGGATGGGTTTTCTTT.

The chain employs TRBV10-3 and TRBJ2-3; D is unresolved. Germline loops: CDR1 ENHRY, CDR2 SYGVKD. The CDR3 consists of 12 residues. V was shortened by 10 bases and J by 5 bases, with 13 bases between the two germline ends. The CDR3 nucleotides read TGTGCCAGCAGCCCCTGGGGAGATACGCAGTATTTT. Protein sequence: CASSPWGDTQYF.

The V gene is TRBV13, the J gene TRBJ1-2, with unresolved D. Trimming pared 6 bases from V and 0 bases from J, leaving 14 bases between. This CDR3 contains 15 residues. In germline, CDR1 is PRHDT, CDR2 FYEKMQ (reference sequence). The CDR3 protein is CASSNNPLANYGYTF. CDR3 nucleotide sequence: TGTGCCAGCAGTAATAACCCGTTAGCTAACTATGGCTACACCTTC.

V is TRBV6-5 and J is TRBJ1-1, with D uncertain. Germline-derived CDR1 and CDR2 are MNHEY and SVGAGI. Trimming shortened V by 7 bases and J by 5 bases, and 17 bases separated the two germline ends. The CDR3 consists of 14 residues. CDR3 in DNA: TGTGCCAGCAAGGCGGCAGAGATTTTTACTGAAGCTTTCTTT. Its protein is CASKAAEIFTEAFF.

The V gene is TRBV2, the J gene TRBJ2-7; the D gene is possibly TRBD1 (5 bases). This CDR3 is 15 amino acids long. Germline CDR1 reads SNHLY; CDR2 reads FYNNEI. V shed 4 bases and J shed 0 bases, with 13 bases lying between them. The CDR3 DNA follows: TGTGCCAGCAGTGGAAAAACAGGTAACTCCTACGAGCAGTACTTC. Its protein is CASSGKTGNSYEQYF.